Described below is a single T cell receptor (beta chain) sequence and its context. Trimming cost V 5 bases and J 4 bases, with 16 bases left between them. The CDR3 contains 14 residues. Germline V CDR1 and CDR2: SGHRS, YFSETQ. These data belong to a study of blood T cell repertoires in COVID-19. Sequenced by immunoSEQ multiplex PCR; TCRdb stores in-frame clones only, minus some. The repertoire holds about 100,000 clones, with about 91% as singletons. The chain uses TRBV5-1 and TRBJ2-7, with D possibly matching TRBD1 (6 bases). The source of this sequence is a human donor in a cohort sampled during active COVID-19. Sequenced sample: peripheral blood. The CDR3 DNA sequence: TGCGCCAGCAGGGGCGGGCAGGGGCGTTACGAGCAGTACTTC. Translation: CASRGGQGRYEQYF.